This TCR beta chain was captured by sequencing in a study of regulatory dendritic cells for organ transplantation. As for the study in general: Regulatory dendritic cells came from monocytes given vitamin D3 and IL-10. On day 6, the dendritic cells were exposed to LPS.

Broader study findings: Between individuals, the alloreactive memory CD8+ T cell pool differed considerably.

Trimming took 2 bases from V and 4 from J; bases not matched to a gene: 11. Germline CDR1 is SGHVS and CDR2 is FNYEAQ. The CDR3 loop spans 18 amino acids. Sorted T cells were CFSE-labeled and cultured 5 days with allogeneic regulatory or mature dendritic cells at 1:10. This clone was seen only once. What it recognizes is unknown. Profiled with immunoSEQ multiplex PCR; TCRdb holds only in-frame clones, not every one. The table shows approximately 12,000 clones, with about nine tenths occurring only once. This TCR derives from a human donor in good health. What was sequenced was naive CD8+ T cells from blood cultured with regulatory dendritic cells. Sample subset: CD45RA+ naive T cells. V gene TRBV7-6 combines with J gene TRBJ2-5; 12 nucleotides align to TRBD2. The CDR3: CASSLPGLAGFRGETQYF. The CDR3 bases are TGTGCCAGCAGCTTACCCGGACTAGCGGGGTTTAGGGGAGAGACCCAGTACTTC.